This record concerns one T cell receptor (beta chain) sequence. Its antigen is unknown. No base quality values were provided; no much bigger clone lies one nucleotide off. In total, approximately 610 healthy bone marrow donors made up the cohort. All cohort members were sampled while nominally healthy, although unrecorded immune exposures were likely present. The donor was CMV seropositive and was included in the group of 250 to 350 seropositive cohort members. Every donor gave a peripheral blood sample, and the peripheral blood mononuclear cells from that sample were used for TCR beta sequencing. The Qiagen DNeasy Blood Extraction Kit was used to extract genomic DNA from the blood cell samples. These data originate in a study of cytomegalovirus exposure and HLA in healthy donors (dated by TCRdb to about 2017). Background for the entire study: An earlier analysis of roughly 570 of the donors reported about 260 Gb of sequence data and 117 million unique TCR beta sequences obtained from approximately 180 million T cells. An early release covering about 600 HLA-typed donors comprised 250 to 350 gigabases of sequencing data and 85 million or so unique TCR sequences. Among the approximately 400 genotyped donors, approximately 76% belonged to the genetic ancestry cluster associated with self-reported Caucasian donors. The study aimed to test whether signatures of past pathogen exposure could be identified by cataloging public T cell receptors. The study used immunosequencing to profile the T cell repertoires of several hundred subjects and linked those repertoires to cytomegalovirus serostatus. Along with the approximately 620-subject first cohort, a separate validation cohort of around 120 different subjects was used. To predict cytomegalovirus infection status, the study combined high-throughput TCR immunosequencing, statistical association of individual TCRs with disease status, and machine learning. A later analysis re-examined previously published TCR beta repertoires from more than 650 donors and added high-resolution HLA genotyping to investigate patterns of TCR occurrence. The later analysis used no new phenotypic data to find candidate immune exposures, relying instead on TCR beta sequences and their occurrence across donors. An earlier analysis of several hundred of the donors used high-throughput TCR beta sequencing to judge whether each TCR beta V gene segment behaved as functional or pseudogenic. Donor age, sex, ethnicity and CMV serostatus were compiled alongside the repertoire data. A later genetic analysis used genome-wide SNP genotypes for about 65% of the roughly 670 donors, treating that subset as a discovery cohort. Every discovery cohort repertoire had been produced on one sequencing platform. HLA typing covered class I and class II loci at four-digit resolution. The number of typed donors differed by locus: 629-630 for A, B, C, DRB1 and DQB1; 500 to 550 for DQA1; approximately 610 for DPA1; and some 430 for DPB1. A handful of DR-DQ haplotypes were handled as single units for association and clustering because linkage in the cohort was strong. Across 398 genotyped donors of the cohort, an average of about 240,000 unique TCR beta nucleotide sequences per donor were sequenced, and roughly a sixth of those sequences were non-productive. On the study overall, not on this receptor specifically: According to a later analysis, most CMV-associated TCR beta chains appeared to be HLA-restricted, and the HLA associations seemed to be driven largely by CMV exposure. Because HLA typing was missing for some donors at each locus, association tests included only the typed subset. Several of the top co-occurrence clusters appeared to be linked to parvovirus B19, influenza, CMV and Epstein-Barr virus, according to a later analysis. Because counts were too low, roughly 17 rarely observed V segments, including chromosome 9 orphons, were left out of the earlier analysis of about 500 of the donors. A cluster of highly shared sequence variants was judged likely to be a technical artifact of the sequencing pipeline. In this cohort, only TCR beta chains were sequenced, and detectable features were limited by the absence of alpha or paired-chain data. Some IMGT-functional V segments, including TRBV6-2 and TRBV6-3, could not be distinguished by the 87-base-pair reads and were therefore excluded. The authors suggested that the approach could potentially be generalized to other disease states and immunological phenotypes. Across donors, most TCR sequences were observed very rarely, whereas some public TCRs were present in many individuals. Assigning TCR associations to individual alleles was difficult when HLA alleles, especially DR and DQ, strongly co-occurred. In both the original and validation cohorts, the classifier was reported to diagnose cytomegalovirus status with high specificity and sensitivity. For the cohort, immune exposure information was limited to CMV serostatus. A further reported finding was that TCR beta sequences accurately predicted the HLA-A and HLA-B alleles for most subjects in the first cohort. At a false discovery rate of 0.05, a later analysis linked 16,951 TCR beta sequences to specific HLA alleles. Correlated functional status among segregating V segments might be attributable to linkage disequilibrium, but an unknown experimental factor could not be ruled out. The study listed around 160 TCR beta chains as associated with cytomegalovirus. A few of the identified cytomegalovirus-associated TCR beta chains were confirmed in vitro to be specific for cytomegalovirus antigens. In a later analysis, HLA-associated TCR beta chains showed more clonal expansion and lower generation probabilities than non-associated chains that were equally common. V-gene and J-gene trimming of TCR beta chains was associated with a missense DCLRE1C variant in a later genetic analysis, and the association was replicated in an independent cohort. In a later analysis, the rate of TCR association differed among HLA loci, with DRB1 alleles having the most associated TCRs and HLA-C alleles having the fewest. Compared with the 666-donor mean, donors in an Asian-associated ancestry cluster had fewer N-insertions in productive TCRs, according to a later genetic analysis. Presence/absence analyses assumed roughly uniform sequencing depth across donors, an assumption that may not hold. In an earlier analysis of about 540 of the donors, most TCR beta V segments were observed in productive rearrangements about 87% or about 30% of the time, broadly matching IMGT annotations.

Cut back by 1 base and 14 bases, the V and J ends lie 18 bases apart. Looking up the germline V gene (reference sequence) yields CDR1 SEHNR and CDR2 FQNEAQ. The CDR3 contains 15 residues, cysteine and phenylalanine counted. Only CDR3 DNA is held: 45 bases, read in frame from base 1. The library relied on the immunoSEQ multiplex PCR assay. The multiplex PCR relied on a mix of 60 forward primers for TCR Vbeta segments and 13 reverse primers for TCR Jbeta segments. The CDR3 region of rearranged TCR beta genes was amplified from genomic DNA with a multiplex PCR assay. The Illumina HiSeq System was used to sequence the amplified TCR beta libraries as 87-base-pair reads. Per the original workflow: In a later analysis, tens of millions of unique TCR beta chains were counted across the approximately 620 repertoires, and some 10 million of these chains were shared by at least two donors. To remove PCR and sequencing errors, raw reads were error-corrected and collapsed into unique sequences using a nearest-neighbor algorithm that merged closely related sequences. CDR3 sequences were aligned to IMGT reference sequences to assign V, D and J gene segments. For a sequence to be retained, a match of at least six nucleotides was required to both a V gene segment and a J gene segment. A rearrangement counted as productive if the CDR3 had no stop codons and remained in frame with V and J, and every other rearrangement counted as non-productive. CDR3 was defined according to IMGT convention as the region running from the second conserved V-encoded cysteine to the conserved J-encoded phenylalanine. The earlier analysis of about 610 of the donors excluded sequences that lacked an unambiguous match to a single V gene segment. In an earlier analysis of some 590 of the donors, a V segment was called functional when productive rearrangements were above 56.7%, and segregating when the standard deviation between donors exceeded 5%. A statistical classification framework was developed to diagnose cytomegalovirus status using the catalog of TCR beta chain sequences. In a later analysis, V and J genes were assigned by comparing TCR nucleotide sequences against IMGT/GENE-DB human TR gene sequences. Using the TCRdist pipeline, a later analysis assigned CDR3 sequences along with most-parsimonious VDJ recombination scenarios. In a later analysis, every TCR beta chain was defined by the combination of its CDR3 amino acid sequence and its V-gene family, and reads without a unique V-gene family were dropped. In a later analysis, 500 to 700 highly shared, low-generation-probability nucleotide sequences were removed to address suspected cross-contamination and a sequencing artifact. In a later analysis, a clonal expansion index for each public chain was calculated from normalized within-repertoire ranks of inferred template counts. Generation probabilities in a later analysis came from a VDJ recombination model fitted to out-of-frame rearrangements, and those results were checked against IGoR. In a later analysis, hypergeometric tests were used to score TCR-TCR, TCR-HLA and TCR-CMV co-occurrence, with a repertoire-size bias correction applied to TCR pairs. False discovery rates were estimated in a later analysis by permuting HLA or CMV assignments 20 times. In a later analysis, co-occurring TCRs were grouped using DBSCAN, with TCRdist sequence similarity added in when clustering inside HLA-allele-positive subsets. Repertoires with fewer than 30,000 or more than 120,000 public chains were left out of co-occurrence clustering, as were roughly five repertoires with anomalous nucleotide sharing. This immuneACCESS table, as held by TCRdb, lists in-frame sequences with V and J called but not all clones. Of the missing ones, under half trace to an unresolved V gene in checked studies; the others have no known cause. That table gives V, J and clone size, and the DNA gave D and trimming. The table for this sample lists around 150,000 clones; 68% of them were counted only once. The top ten hold 10% of the sample.

The sequenced sample consisted of PBMCs. The sequence links TRBV7-9 to TRBJ1-6, and perhaps TRBD1 as D gene, on 5 matching bases. The TCR originated in a young man in good health and CMV-seropositive. This receptor carries the CDR3 CASSLDDSPALTLHF. The bases read TGTGCCAGCAGCTTAGACGACAGCCCTGCCTTGACCCTCCACTTT.